These 25 T cell receptor beta chains were sequenced from one sample in a study of cytomegalovirus exposure and HLA in healthy donors. The PCR contained 60 Vbeta and 13 Jbeta primers. The table came from immunoSEQ multiplex PCR; TCRdb's copy has only in-frame clones and leaves some out. Found here are around 65,000 clones, around 73% of them singletons; the top ten hold about 3%. Sequences were obtained from PBMCs. Source of these receptors: a girl under 18 in good health and CMV-seropositive.

The genes are TRBV25-1 and TRBJ1-2, with 7 positions matching TRBD1. CDR1 is MGHDK and CDR2 is SYGVNS in the germline V gene. V was pared by 3 bases and J by 4 bases, with 5 bases of the junction left unmatched. This CDR3 region has 14 residues. This CDR3 is CASSDPGQVYGYTF. CDR3 DNA sequence: TGTGCCAGCAGTGACCCTGGACAGGTCTATGGCTACACCTTC.

The chain combines TRBV28 with TRBJ2-1; 9 nucleotides align to TRBD2. The V segment lost 5 bases and the J segment 0 bases; nucleotides outside the gene matches: 2. CDR3 length equals 15 residues. Germline assignment: CDR1 MDHEN and CDR2 SYDVKM. Here the CDR3 reads CASSKTSGSYNEQFF. The CDR3, as DNA: TGTGCCAGCAGTAAGACTAGCGGCTCCTACAATGAGCAGTTCTTC.

This chain joins TRBV6-5 and TRBJ1-1; TRBD1 might be the D (5 bases). Trimming left V 2 bases short and J 4 bases short, with 11 bases between. The germline gives CDR1 MNHEY, CDR2 SVGAGI. The CDR3 is 14 residues long. This CDR3 is CASSYVSGITEAFF. In DNA, the CDR3 is TGTGCCAGCAGTTACGTTTCAGGGATCACTGAAGCTTTCTTT.

The chain uses TRBV7-8 and TRBJ1-4; D is unresolved. The CDR3 loop spans 16 amino acids. The germline CDR1 and CDR2 sequences are SGHVS and FQNEAQ. Trimming left V 2 bases short and J 6 bases short, with 16 bases between. This CDR3 reads CASSLRAEGVDEKLFF. The CDR3 DNA is TGTGCCAGCAGCTTACGGGCGGAGGGCGTTGATGAAAAACTGTTTTTT. Looking up the rest from reference TRBV7-8 and TRBJ1-4 gives the full variable domain: GAGVSQSPRYKVAKRGQDVALRCDPISGHVSLFWYQQALGQGPEFLTYFQNEAQLDKSGLPSDRFFAERPEGSVSTLKIQRTQQEDSAVYLCASSLRAEGVDEKLFFGSGTQLSVL.

The chain uses TRBV5-1 and TRBJ1-1, with a weak D call TRBD1 (6 bases). The CDR3 covers 12 residues. V lost 4 bases to trimming and J lost 5 bases, with 9 bases between them. CDR1 SGHRS and CDR2 YFSETQ come from the germline V gene. DNA for the CDR3: TGCGCCAGCAGCCCCAGGGGAACTGAAGCTTTCTTT. Residues: CASSPRGTEAFF.

The chain links TRBV30 to TRBJ1-4, with D perhaps TRBD1 (6 bases). Trimming removed 1 base at V and 5 bases at J, with 8 bases between. CDR3 length: 13 residues. CDR1 is GTSNPN and CDR2 is SVGIG in the germline V gene (reference sequence). For the CDR3, the DNA is TGTGCCTGGAGTGGGCAGGGGAATGAAAAACTGTTTTTT. Translated: CAWSGQGNEKLFF.

The chain joins TRBV5-4 to TRBJ1-4; D is unresolved. The V end lost 3 bases, the J end lost 4 bases, and 10 bases lay between the germline ends. Germline values: CDR1 SGHNT, CDR2 YYREEE (reference sequence). The CDR3 contains 14 residues. CDR3 bases: TGTGCCAGCAGCTCCTCCGGAGTTAATGAAAAACTGTTTTTT. It yields the protein CASSSSGVNEKLFF.

The chain couples TRBV4-2 to TRBJ2-3; no reliable D call. Germline CDR1 LGHNA, CDR2 YNFKEQ. With 0 bases removed from V and 4 bases from J, the gap between germline ends came to 2 bases. The CDR3 runs to 12 residues. CDR3 bases: TGTGCCAGCAGCCAAGACTCAGATACGCAGTATTTT. Translating it yields CASSQDSDTQYF.

This rearrangement joins TRBV27 to TRBJ2-5, with a tentative D call TRBD2 (5 bases). The V gene lost 2 bases and the J gene lost 3 bases, with 7 bases spanning the gap. CDR1 and CDR2 (germline): MNHEY, SMNVEV (reference sequence). CDR3 length equals 13 residues. The CDR3 loop reads CASSLRGKETQYF. The CDR3 DNA follows: TGTGCCAGCAGTTTACGGGGAAAAGAGACCCAGTACTTC.

The chain recombines TRBV5-1 with TRBJ2-3, with D possibly matching TRBD2 (6 bases). V was shortened by 3 bases and J by 0 bases, with 20 bases between the two germline ends. Per the germline V gene, CDR1 is SGHRS and CDR2 is YFSETQ. The length of the CDR3 is 18 residues. This CDR3 is CASSYGLSGGASTDTQYF. The CDR3 nucleotides read TGCGCCAGCAGCTACGGACTGTCCGGGGGAGCTAGCACAGATACGCAGTATTTT.

This clone turned up a few times. This rearrangement joins TRBV19 to TRBJ2-7; the match to TRBD2 covers 11 bases. The V gene end was trimmed by 8 bases and the J gene end by 3 bases; junction bases not matched to a gene: 0. This CDR3 is 12 amino acids long. Germline lookup yields CDR1 LNHDA and CDR2 SQIVND (reference sequence). In nucleotides, the CDR3 is TGTGCCAGTGGGACTAGCGGCTACGAGCAGTACTTC. It codes for CASGTSGYEQYF.

This CDR3 is CASSLGSGGAGDTQYF. CDR3 in DNA: TGTGCCAGCAGCTTAGGATCAGGGGGCGCAGGGGATACGCAGTATTTT. This chain connects TRBV7-8 to TRBJ2-3, with 8 bases that match TRBD1. The V gene's germline CDR1 is SGHVS and CDR2 FQNEAQ. V lost 1 base to trimming and J lost 6 bases; unmatched junction nucleotides: 9. CDR3 length: 16 amino acids. Supplemented by reference TRBV7-8 and TRBJ2-3, the full variable domain reads GAGVSQSPRYKVAKRGQDVALRCDPISGHVSLFWYQQALGQGPEFLTYFQNEAQLDKSGLPSDRFFAERPEGSVSTLKIQRTQQEDSAVYLCASSLGSGGAGDTQYFGPGTRLTVL.

The V gene is TRBV10-3, the J gene TRBJ2-1; 16 bases match TRBD2. Germline V gene data show CDR1 as ENHRY and CDR2 as SYGVKD. V was clipped by 6 bases and J by 10 bases; unmatched bases: 12. This CDR3 contains 17 residues. This CDR3 is CAISGTSGRANPREQFF. The CDR3 region has the DNA TGTGCCATCAGCGGGACTAGCGGGAGGGCCAACCCTCGGGAGCAGTTCTTC.

This sequence joins TRBV4-2 and TRBJ1-1; 7 bases align to TRBD1. Germline CDR1 and CDR2: LGHNA and YNFKEQ. V gave up 5 bases and J gave up 1 base; unmatched junction bases: 7. CDR3 length: 15 amino acids. The DNA for the CDR3 is TGTGCCAGCAGCTTTTCAGACAGGGCGAACACTGAAGCTTTCTTT. This sequence encodes CASSFSDRANTEAFF.

The V and J genes are TRBV5-1 and TRBJ1-4; 8 nucleotides agree with TRBD1. With 0 bases clipped from V and 4 bases from J, the junction kept 5 bases outside the gene matches. This CDR3 region has 16 residues. Germline V CDR1 and CDR2: SGHRS, YFSETQ. The DNA for the CDR3 is TGCGCCAGCAGCTTGGGGGCCGGGACAGGTAATGAAAAACTGTTTTTT. It yields the protein CASSLGAGTGNEKLFF.

V gene TRBV7-8 combines with J gene TRBJ2-7, with 8 bases identical to TRBD2. Trimming took 0 bases from V and 6 from J; bases not matched to a gene: 13. This CDR3 is 17 amino acids long. Germline-derived CDR1 and CDR2 are SGHVS and FQNEAQ. CDR3 coding DNA: TGTGCCAGCAGCTTAGCCACCCTCGGGAGGGGGAGGCGCGAGCAGTACTTC. Amino acid sequence: CASSLATLGRGRREQYF.

This rearrangement joins TRBV19 to TRBJ1-1, with no clear D. Per the germline V gene, CDR1 is LNHDA and CDR2 is SQIVND (reference sequence). The CDR3 spans 13 residues. V shed 7 bases and J shed 0 bases, with 9 bases lying between them. DNA of the CDR3: TGTGCCAGTAAGGAGGAGGTGAACACTGAAGCTTTCTTT. Translating it yields CASKEEVNTEAFF.

V is TRBV30 and J is TRBJ2-5; TRBD1 is a possible D gene (6 bases). V gave up 0 bases and J gave up 7 bases, with 18 bases separating them. Germline loops: CDR1 GTSNPN, CDR2 SVGIG (reference sequence). This CDR3 contains 15 residues. The CDR3 DNA reads TGTGCCTGGAGTGTTGGGGGCGGCCTACCGTCGACCCAGTACTTC. Translating gives CAWSVGGGLPSTQYF.

The chain carries TRBV4-1 and TRBJ2-5; 8 nucleotides match TRBD2. This CDR3 has 16 residues. V dropped 1 base and J dropped 4; count of bases not matched to a gene: 8. In germline, CDR1 is MGHRA, CDR2 YSYEKL. CDR3 residues: CASSQGSTGGPETQYF. As DNA, the CDR3 is TGCGCCAGCAGCCAAGGTTCTACGGGAGGGCCAGAGACCCAGTACTTC.

The chain recombines TRBV4-1 with TRBJ2-7, with 9 bases that match TRBD1. Germline lookup yields CDR1 MGHRA and CDR2 YSYEKL. Unmatched junction bases numbered 4, after V lost 5 bases and J lost 2 bases. The CDR3 has 14 amino acids. The CDR3 region has the DNA TGCGCCAGCAGCGAGGGGGACAGGGCCTACGAGCAGTACTTC. Translated: CASSEGDRAYEQYF.

The chain couples TRBV6-5 to TRBJ2-5; 8 nucleotides match TRBD1. The length of the CDR3 is 12 residues. The junction had 1 base not matched to a gene; V was cut back by 5 bases and J by 5 bases. The germline CDR1 and CDR2 sequences are MNHEY and SVGAGI. The CDR3 DNA reads as TGTGCCAGCAGTAACAGGGGGGAGACCCAGTACTTC. Translated, it gives CASSNRGETQYF.

The chain links TRBV27 to TRBJ2-1; 11 bases are a match to TRBD2. Germline-derived CDR1 and CDR2 are MNHEY and SMNVEV (reference sequence). The CDR3 spans 15 residues. V shed 6 bases, J shed 8 bases, and the junction held 9 bases outside the gene matches. The CDR3 region has the DNA TGTGCCAGCAGCGCTACTAGCGGGAGTTGGGATGAGCAGTTCTTC. It is translated as CASSATSGSWDEQFF.

The gene calls are TRBV6-5 and TRBJ1-5; 7 bases are a match to TRBD1. The junction had 3 bases not matched to a gene; V was cut back by 5 bases and J by 5 bases. Looked up from germline, CDR1 is MNHEY and CDR2 is SVGAGI. CDR3 length: 13 amino acids. CDR3 amino acids: CASSGDSYQPQHF. The CDR3 DNA is TGTGCCAGCAGTGGGGACAGCTATCAGCCCCAGCATTTT.

The chain joins TRBV10-3 to TRBJ2-1; 9 bases are a match to TRBD2. V was pared by 8 bases and J by 1 base, with 6 bases of the junction left unmatched. This CDR3 is 15 amino acids long. The germline V gene has CDR1 ENHRY and CDR2 SYGVKD. Written as DNA, the CDR3 is TGTGCCATCGAGGGTAGCGGGAGTTCCTACAATGAGCAGTTCTTC. Amino acids: CAIEGSGSSYNEQFF.

Ten or more counts support this clone. The rearrangement uses TRBV9 and TRBJ2-7; 8 bases fit TRBD1. Germline CDR1 SGDLS, CDR2 YYNGEE. The CDR3 consists of 14 residues. V lost 8 bases, J lost 7 bases, and 14 bases stayed unmatched. The CDR3 loop is CARVRAGGWGEQYF. The CDR3 DNA reads as TGTGCCAGGGTTAGGGCAGGGGGCTGGGGGGAGCAGTACTTC.